A single T cell receptor beta chain is shown here with its context. Its antigen is unknown. The data stem from a study of persistence of HIV-infected CD4 T cells. CDR3 size: 17 residues. Germline values: CDR1 KGHDR, CDR2 SFDVKD. J gave up 4 bases and V 4 bases, and 12 bases lay outside the gene matches. This was the immunoSEQ version 4 assay in survey mode. Some clones are missing from TCRdb's copy, which holds only in-frame ones; the method was immunoSEQ multiplex PCR. The sample records tens of thousands of clones, 78% being singletons. The stimulus was an HIV-1 Gag 15-mer peptide pool, 1 ug/peptide/mL. Sorted nonresponding memory CD4+ T cells were CD40L-negative, CD69-negative, CD45RO-high. Donors had CD4+ T cell counts above 400 cells/uL and were CMV-seropositive.

This sequence originates from an adult man with HIV who was CMV-seropositive. The chain recombines TRBV24-1 with TRBJ2-5; 9 bases agree with TRBD1. The sample was CD4+ T cells sorted from PBMCs after roughly 17-hour stimulation, taken from a patient who received antiretroviral therapy. Here the CDR3 DNA reads TGTGCCACCAGTGACGGGACAGGGTTTAGAGGAAGAGAGACCCAGTACTTC. As protein: CATSDGTGFRGRETQYF.